This T cell receptor (beta chain) was sequenced during a study of blood T cell repertoires in COVID-19. About the research overall: COVID-19 samples, acute and convalescent, were from the United States, Italy and Spain. Sources were T cells, B-cell-depleted T cells, or PBMCs; the material itself was cDNA or gDNA.

Per the original methods: For nucleated cells, counts were estimated from reference gene primer amplification. Clones were read by immunoSEQ multiplex PCR, and TCRdb kept only the in-frame ones, dropping some. The V and J calls and clone size are taken from that table; D and trimming were inferred from the DNA. The sample has some 70,000 clones, around 80% seen once; the top ten hold around 9.4%. The CDR3 covers 15 residues. Germline V gene data show CDR1 as SGHTA and CDR2 as FQGNSA. With 5 bases clipped from V and 4 bases from J, the junction kept 6 bases outside the gene matches. The sample holds a few counts of this clone.

The receptor's source is a woman aged 50 to 65 with acute or convalescent COVID-19. Sequenced: peripheral blood. The chain combines TRBV7-2 with TRBJ2-1, with TRBD2 matching over 9 bases. The CDR3 here is CASSLRAGGYNEQFF. Here the CDR3 DNA reads TGTGCCAGCAGCCTCAGGGCGGGAGGGTACAATGAGCAGTTCTTC. The whole variable domain, filled in from reference TRBV7-2 and TRBJ2-1, reads GAGVSQSPSNKVTEKGKDVELRCDPISGHTALYWYRQSLGQGLEFLIYFQGNSAPDKSGLPSDRFSAERTGGSVSTLTIQRTQQEDSAVYLCASSLRAGGYNEQFFGPGTRLTVL.